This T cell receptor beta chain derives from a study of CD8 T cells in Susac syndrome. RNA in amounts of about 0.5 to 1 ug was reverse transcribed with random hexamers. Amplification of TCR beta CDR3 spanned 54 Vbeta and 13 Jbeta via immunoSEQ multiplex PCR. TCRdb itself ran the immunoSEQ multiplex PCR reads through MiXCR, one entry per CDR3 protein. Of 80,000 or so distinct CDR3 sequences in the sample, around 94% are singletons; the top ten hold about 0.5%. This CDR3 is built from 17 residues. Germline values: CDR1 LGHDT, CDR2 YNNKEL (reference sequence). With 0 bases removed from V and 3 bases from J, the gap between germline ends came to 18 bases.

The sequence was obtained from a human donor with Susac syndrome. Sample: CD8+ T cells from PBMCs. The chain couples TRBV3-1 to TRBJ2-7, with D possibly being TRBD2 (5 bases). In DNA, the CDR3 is TGTGCCAGCAGCCAAGAGTATTATGTTAGGACTTACTACGAGCAGTACTTC. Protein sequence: CASSQEYYVRTYYEQYF.